The source of this TCR beta chain is a study of human T cells and chemical hapten exposure. Time point reported: patch test 3, about 24 weeks after DPC sensitization. The treatment denotes: therapeutic diphenylcyclopropenone sensitization with weekly scalp DPC. The CDR3 has 16 amino acids. V trimming: 6 bases; J trimming: 0 bases; junction bases outside the gene matches: 5. Germline V gene lookup returns CDR1 MDHEN and CDR2 SYDVKM. TCRdb reprocessed the RACE reads with MiXCR, giving one entry per CDR3 protein. This table has 190,000 or so distinct CDR3 sequences, around 25% appearing once. Many counts were recorded for this clonotype.

The sequence was obtained from a woman aged 40 to 49 with alopecia areata. Some clones in this sample may be carry-over from other donors' samples. The chain combines TRBV28 with TRBJ2-4; 10 nucleotides agree with TRBD1. The sample here was whole blood, taken in connection with sensitization to the hapten diphenylcyclopropenone (DPC). This CDR3 reads CASRKGQGEAKNIQYF. CDR3 DNA sequence: TGTGCCAGCAGGAAAGGACAGGGGGAAGCCAAAAACATTCAGTACTTC.